This T cell receptor (beta chain) is from a study of cytomegalovirus exposure and HLA in healthy donors. As to this clone: Its antigen is unidentified.

Only in-frame clones appear in the TCRdb table, and some are missing; sequencing was by immunoSEQ multiplex PCR. Among roughly 170,000 clones listed, about 80% were seen once. Per the germline V gene, CDR1 is SGHAT and CDR2 is FQNNGV. Trimming removed 6 bases from V and 5 bases from J, with 11 bases in between. The CDR3 extends over 13 amino acids. Study results and limitations: The study listed approximately 170 cytomegalovirus-associated TCR beta chains. Both high specificity and high sensitivity reportedly marked the classifier's diagnosis of cytomegalovirus status. Specificity of a few CMV-associated chains for CMV antigens was verified in vitro.

The clonotype was recovered from a woman between 18 and 29 years old in good health and CMV-seropositive. The chain couples TRBV11-2 to TRBJ2-1, with D possibly TRBD1 on 6 matching bases. The sequenced sample consisted of PBMCs. The CDR3 sequence is CASRGAEHNEQFF. In nucleotides, the CDR3 is TGTGCCAGCAGGGGGGCAGAACACAATGAGCAGTTCTTC.